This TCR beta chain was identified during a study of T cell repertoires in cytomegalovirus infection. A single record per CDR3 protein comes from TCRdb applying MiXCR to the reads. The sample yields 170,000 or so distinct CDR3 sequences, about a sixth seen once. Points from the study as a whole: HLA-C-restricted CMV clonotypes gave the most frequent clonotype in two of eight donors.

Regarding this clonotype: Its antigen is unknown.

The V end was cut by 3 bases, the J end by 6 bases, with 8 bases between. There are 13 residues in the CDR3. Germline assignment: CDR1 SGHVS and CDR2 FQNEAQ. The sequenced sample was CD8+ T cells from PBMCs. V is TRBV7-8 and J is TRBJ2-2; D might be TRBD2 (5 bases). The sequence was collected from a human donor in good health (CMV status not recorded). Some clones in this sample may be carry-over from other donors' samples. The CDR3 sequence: CASSFEGPGELFF. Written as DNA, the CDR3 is TGTGCCAGCAGCTTCGAGGGCCCCGGGGAGCTGTTTTTT.